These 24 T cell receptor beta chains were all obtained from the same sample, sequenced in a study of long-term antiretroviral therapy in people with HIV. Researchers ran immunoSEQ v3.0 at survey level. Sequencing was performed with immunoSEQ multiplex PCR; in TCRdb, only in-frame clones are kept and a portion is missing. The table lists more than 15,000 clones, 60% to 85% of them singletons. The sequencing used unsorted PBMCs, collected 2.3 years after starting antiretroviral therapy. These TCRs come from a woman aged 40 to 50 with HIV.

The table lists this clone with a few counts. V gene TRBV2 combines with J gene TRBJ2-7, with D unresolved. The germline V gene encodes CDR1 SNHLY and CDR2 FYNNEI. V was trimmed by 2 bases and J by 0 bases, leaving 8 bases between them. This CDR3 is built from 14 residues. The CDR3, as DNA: TGTGCCAGCAGTGAAAGGGTCAGCTCCTACGAGCAGTACTTC. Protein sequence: CASSERVSSYEQYF.

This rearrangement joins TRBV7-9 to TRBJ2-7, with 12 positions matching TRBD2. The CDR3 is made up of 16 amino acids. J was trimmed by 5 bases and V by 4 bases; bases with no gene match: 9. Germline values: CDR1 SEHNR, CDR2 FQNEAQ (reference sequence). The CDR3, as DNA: TGTGCCAGCAGCTCCCCCCCTAGCGGGAGGGCCCACGAGCAGTACTTC. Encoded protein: CASSSPPSGRAHEQYF.

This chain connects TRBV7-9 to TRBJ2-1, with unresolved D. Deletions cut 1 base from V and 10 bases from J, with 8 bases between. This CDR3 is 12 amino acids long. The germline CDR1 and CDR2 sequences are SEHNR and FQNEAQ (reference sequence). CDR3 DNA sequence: TGTGCCAGCAGCTTAGTACTCCACGAGCAGTTCTTC. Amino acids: CASSLVLHEQFF.

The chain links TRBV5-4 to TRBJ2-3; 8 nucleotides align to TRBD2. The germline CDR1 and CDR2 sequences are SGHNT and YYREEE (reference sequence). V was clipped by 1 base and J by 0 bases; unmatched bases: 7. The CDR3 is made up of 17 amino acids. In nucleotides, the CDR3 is TGTGCCAGCAGCTTGACCTCTAGCGGGCCTAGCACAGATACGCAGTATTTT. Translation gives CASSLTSSGPSTDTQYF.

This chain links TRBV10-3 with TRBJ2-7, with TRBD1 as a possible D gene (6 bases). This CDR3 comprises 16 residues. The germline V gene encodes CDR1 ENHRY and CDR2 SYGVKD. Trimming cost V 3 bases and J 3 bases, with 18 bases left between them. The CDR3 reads CAISDGTDSARYEQYF. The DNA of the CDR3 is TGTGCCATCAGTGACGGGACGGACAGCGCTCGCTACGAGCAGTACTTC.

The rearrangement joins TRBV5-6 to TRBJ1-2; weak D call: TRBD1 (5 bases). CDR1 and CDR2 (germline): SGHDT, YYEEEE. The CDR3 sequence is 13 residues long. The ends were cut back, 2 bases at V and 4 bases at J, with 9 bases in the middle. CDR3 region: CASSFRGTYGYTF. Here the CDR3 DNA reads TGTGCCAGCAGCTTCAGAGGGACCTATGGCTACACCTTC.

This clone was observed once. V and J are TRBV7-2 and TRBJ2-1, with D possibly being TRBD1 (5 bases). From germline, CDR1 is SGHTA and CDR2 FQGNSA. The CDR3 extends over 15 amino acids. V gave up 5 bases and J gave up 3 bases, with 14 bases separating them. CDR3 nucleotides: TGTGCCAGCAGCCCCCTAGGTCAGGGCTACAATGAGCAGTTCTTC. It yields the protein CASSPLGQGYNEQFF.

This CDR3 reads CASSLTAGAYEQYF. The CDR3 DNA reads as TGTGCCAGCAGCTTGACAGCGGGGGCCTACGAGCAGTACTTC. The chain joins TRBV7-9 to TRBJ2-7; 8 bases fit TRBD2. V trimming: 3 bases; J trimming: 2 bases; junction bases outside the gene matches: 3. This CDR3 is built from 14 residues. Germline assignment: CDR1 SEHNR and CDR2 FQNEAQ (reference sequence).

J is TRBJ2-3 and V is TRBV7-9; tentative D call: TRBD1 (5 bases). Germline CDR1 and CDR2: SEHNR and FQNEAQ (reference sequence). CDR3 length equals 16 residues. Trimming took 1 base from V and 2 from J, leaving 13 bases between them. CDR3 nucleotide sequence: TGTGCCAGCAGCTTAGAAGGACACACGTTCACAGATACGCAGTATTTT. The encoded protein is CASSLEGHTFTDTQYF. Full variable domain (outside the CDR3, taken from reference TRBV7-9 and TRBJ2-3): DTGVSQNPRHKITKRGQNVTFRCDPISEHNRLYWYRQTLGQGPEFLTYFQNEAQLEKSRLLSDRFSAERPKGSFSTLEIQRTEQGDSAMYLCASSLEGHTFTDTQYFGPGTRLTVL.

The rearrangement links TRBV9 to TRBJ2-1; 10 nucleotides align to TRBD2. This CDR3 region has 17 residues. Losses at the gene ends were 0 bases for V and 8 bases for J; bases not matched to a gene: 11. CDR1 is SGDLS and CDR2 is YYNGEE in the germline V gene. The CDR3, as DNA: TGTGCCAGCAGCGTAGAACCCAGCGGGAGGGCCAGCGATGAGCAGTTCTTC. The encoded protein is CASSVEPSGRASDEQFF.

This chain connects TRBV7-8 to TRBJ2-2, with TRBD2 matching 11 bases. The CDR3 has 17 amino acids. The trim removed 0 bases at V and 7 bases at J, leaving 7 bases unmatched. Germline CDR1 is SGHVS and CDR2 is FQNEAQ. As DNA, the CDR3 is TGTGCCAGCAGCTTAGCTGTTAGCGGGAGGGCGGGCGGGGAGCTGTTTTTT. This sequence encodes CASSLAVSGRAGGELFF.

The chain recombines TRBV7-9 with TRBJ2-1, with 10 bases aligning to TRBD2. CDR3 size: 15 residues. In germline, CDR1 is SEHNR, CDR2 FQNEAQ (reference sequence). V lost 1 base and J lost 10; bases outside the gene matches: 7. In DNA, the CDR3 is TGTGCCAGCAGCTTAGATAGCGGGAGGAGAGTCGAGCAGTTCTTC. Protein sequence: CASSLDSGRRVEQFF.

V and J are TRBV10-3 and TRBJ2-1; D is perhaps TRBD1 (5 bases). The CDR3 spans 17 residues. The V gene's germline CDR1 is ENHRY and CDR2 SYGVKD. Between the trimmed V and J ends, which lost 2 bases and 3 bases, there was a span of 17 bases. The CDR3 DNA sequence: TGTGCCATCAGTGAGGTCGACAGTCTAGGCATCTACAATGAGCAGTTCTTC. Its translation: CAISEVDSLGIYNEQFF.

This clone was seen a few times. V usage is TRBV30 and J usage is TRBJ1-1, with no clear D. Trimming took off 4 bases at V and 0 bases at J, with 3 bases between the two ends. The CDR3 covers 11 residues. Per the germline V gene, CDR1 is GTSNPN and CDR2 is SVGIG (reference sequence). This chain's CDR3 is CAWKLNTEAFF. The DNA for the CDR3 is TGTGCCTGGAAGCTGAACACTGAAGCTTTCTTT.

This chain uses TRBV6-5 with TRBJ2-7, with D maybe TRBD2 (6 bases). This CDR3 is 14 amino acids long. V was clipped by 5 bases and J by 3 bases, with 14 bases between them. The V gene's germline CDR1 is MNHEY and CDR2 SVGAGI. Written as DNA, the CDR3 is TGTGCCAGCAGTCTCCCCGGGAGTAGCTACGAGCAGTACTTC. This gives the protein CASSLPGSSYEQYF.

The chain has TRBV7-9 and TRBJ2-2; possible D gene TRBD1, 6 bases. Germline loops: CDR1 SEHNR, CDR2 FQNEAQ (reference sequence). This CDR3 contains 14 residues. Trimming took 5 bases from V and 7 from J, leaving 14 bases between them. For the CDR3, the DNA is TGTGCCAGCAGCCCCCCGAACAGGGACGGGGAGCTGTTTTTT. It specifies CASSPPNRDGELFF.

CDR3 loop: CASSLGNKPGQGAGELFF. CDR3 in DNA: TGCGCCAGCAGCCTGGGGAATAAGCCGGGACAGGGAGCCGGGGAGCTGTTTTTT. The rearrangement links TRBV5-1 to TRBJ2-2, with 9 positions matching TRBD1. The germline V gene encodes CDR1 SGHRS and CDR2 YFSETQ. This CDR3 is 18 amino acids long. The ends lost 4 bases at V and 6 bases at J; junction bases unmatched: 16.

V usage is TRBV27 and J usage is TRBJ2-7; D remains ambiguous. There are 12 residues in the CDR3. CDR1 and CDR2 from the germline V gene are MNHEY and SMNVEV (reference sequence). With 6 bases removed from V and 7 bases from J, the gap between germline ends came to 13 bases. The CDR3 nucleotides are TGTGCCAGCAGCTTCCTCGGTACGGAGCAGTACTTC. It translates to CASSFLGTEQYF.

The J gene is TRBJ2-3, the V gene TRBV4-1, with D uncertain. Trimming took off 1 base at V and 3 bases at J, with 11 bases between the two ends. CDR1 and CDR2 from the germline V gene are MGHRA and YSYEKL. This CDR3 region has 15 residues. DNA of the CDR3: TGCGCCAGCAGCCAAGTTCCAGCGAATACAGATACGCAGTATTTT. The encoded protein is CASSQVPANTDTQYF.

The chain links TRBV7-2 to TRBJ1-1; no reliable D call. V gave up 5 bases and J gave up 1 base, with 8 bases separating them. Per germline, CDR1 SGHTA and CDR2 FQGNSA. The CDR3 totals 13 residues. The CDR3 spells CASSVSANTEAFF. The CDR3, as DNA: TGTGCCAGCAGCGTTTCAGCGAACACTGAAGCTTTCTTT. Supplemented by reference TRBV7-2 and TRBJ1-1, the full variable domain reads GAGVSQSPSNKVTEKGKDVELRCDPISGHTALYWYRQSLGQGLEFLIYFQGNSAPDKSGLPSDRFSAERTGGSVSTLTIQRTQQEDSAVYLCASSVSANTEAFFGQGTRLTVV.

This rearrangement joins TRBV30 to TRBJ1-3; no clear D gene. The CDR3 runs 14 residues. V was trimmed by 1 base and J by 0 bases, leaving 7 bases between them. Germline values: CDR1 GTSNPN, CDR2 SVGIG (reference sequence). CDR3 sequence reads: CAWSGVLSGNTIYF. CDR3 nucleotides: TGTGCCTGGAGTGGGGTCCTCTCTGGAAACACCATATATTTT.

The CDR3 protein is CASSVAWGQNSPLHF. The CDR3 region has the DNA TGTGCCAGCAGCGTAGCCTGGGGACAGAATTCACCCCTCCACTTT. V gene TRBV9 combines with J gene TRBJ1-6; 7 positions match TRBD1. Losses at the gene ends were 0 bases for V and 7 bases for J; bases not matched to a gene: 4. The CDR3 is 15 residues long. The germline gives CDR1 SGDLS, CDR2 YYNGEE.

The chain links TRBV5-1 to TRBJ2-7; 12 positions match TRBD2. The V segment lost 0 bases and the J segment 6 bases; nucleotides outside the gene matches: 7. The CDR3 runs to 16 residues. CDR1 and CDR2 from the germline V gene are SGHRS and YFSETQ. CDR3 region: CASSLGLAGAFSEQYF. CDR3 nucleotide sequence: TGCGCCAGCAGCTTGGGACTAGCGGGAGCTTTCAGCGAGCAGTACTTC.

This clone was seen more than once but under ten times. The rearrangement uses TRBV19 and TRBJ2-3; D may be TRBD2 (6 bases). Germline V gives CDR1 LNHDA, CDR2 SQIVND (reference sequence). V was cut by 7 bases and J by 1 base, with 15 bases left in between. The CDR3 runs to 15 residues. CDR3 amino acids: CASTSRGGGTDTQYF. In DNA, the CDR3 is TGTGCCAGTACTTCCCGGGGCGGGGGCACAGATACGCAGTATTTT. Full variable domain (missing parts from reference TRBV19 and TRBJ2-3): DGGITQSPKYLFRKEGQNVTLSCEQNLNHDAMYWYRQDPGQGLRLIYYSQIVNDFQKGDIAEGYSVSREKKESFPLTVTSAQKNPTAFYLCASTSRGGGTDTQYFGPGTRLTVL.